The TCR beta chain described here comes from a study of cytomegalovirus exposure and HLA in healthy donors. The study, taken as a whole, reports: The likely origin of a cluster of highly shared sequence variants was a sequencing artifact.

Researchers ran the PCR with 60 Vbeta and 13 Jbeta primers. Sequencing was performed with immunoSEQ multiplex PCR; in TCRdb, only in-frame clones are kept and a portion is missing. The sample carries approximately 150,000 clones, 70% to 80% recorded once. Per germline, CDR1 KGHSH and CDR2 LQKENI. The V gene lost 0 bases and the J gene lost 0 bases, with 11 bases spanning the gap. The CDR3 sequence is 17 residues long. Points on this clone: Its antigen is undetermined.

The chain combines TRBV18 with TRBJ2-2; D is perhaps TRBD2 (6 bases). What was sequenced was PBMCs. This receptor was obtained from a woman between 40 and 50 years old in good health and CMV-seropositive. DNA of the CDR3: TGTGCCAGCTCACCACCCTTCGGGGGATCGAACACCGGGGAGCTGTTTTTT. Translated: CASSPPFGGSNTGELFF.